What follows is one T cell receptor beta chain and its context. This clonotype was observed at least ten times. Its binding antigen is unknown. There are no base qualities to consult, and no much larger clone falls within one base. These data belong to a study of T-cell reconstitution after alpha-beta-depleted transplantation in children (dated by TCRdb to the mid-2010s). Regarding the study in general: T-cell immune reconstitution after TCRalphabeta/CD19-depleted allogeneic hematopoietic cell transplantation in children was quantitatively tracked in the study by means of TCR repertoire profiling.

Explained via the paper, the treatment or condition label denotes: allogeneic hematopoietic cell transplantation with graft depleted of TCRalphabeta T cells and CD19 B cells. The children who served as transplant recipients had been given grafts of TCRalphabeta/CD19-depleted allogeneic hematopoietic cells. Library creation used PCR. Sequenced on an Illumina HiSeq 2500. TCR library preparation used molecular barcoding, with unique molecular identifiers applied to normalize quantification of the TCRbeta repertoire. TCRdb redid the processing of the public reads, applying fastp at Q25 and MiXCR, and retained in-frame beta chains. Rows merge per CDR3 protein into single entries with the most common DNA and genes. Recorded for this sample are fewer than 550,000 distinct CDR3 sequences; roughly a tenth of them occurred a single time. The ten largest make up 2% to 2.5% of the sample. Beyond this particular receptor, the publication reports: The apparently early recovery of alphabetaT-cell counts about two months after transplant reportedly depended on only several hundred rapidly expanded clones that came from non-depleted graft cells. Over subsequent months, a decline in hyperexpanded clone frequencies was noted, and after one year, T-cell counts and TCRbeta diversity were mostly ascribed to newly produced T cells. The high TCRbeta diversity at day 60 in some patients was ascribed to recipient T cells and intrathymic progenitors that had survived conditioning.

The germline V and J ends show losses of 4 bases and 7 bases respectively, and no gene match explains 9 bases of the junction. Including cysteine and phenylalanine, the CDR3 has 15 amino acids. Just the 45-base CDR3 DNA is kept, in frame starting at base 1. The germline V gene provides CDR1 SQVTM and CDR2 ANQGSEA. This clonotype was sampled from a child aged 2 to 10 with inherited bone marrow failure, due to receive a stem cell transplant. The input for sequencing was PBMCs, taken before TCRalphabeta/CD19-depleted stem cell transplant. The chain was built from TRBV29-1 and TRBJ2-2; TRBD1 aligns with 10 central bases. The CDR3 reads as follows: CSVGYGTGVVGELFF. The DNA reads TGCAGCGTTGGCTACGGGACAGGGGTTGTCGGGGAGCTGTTTTTT.